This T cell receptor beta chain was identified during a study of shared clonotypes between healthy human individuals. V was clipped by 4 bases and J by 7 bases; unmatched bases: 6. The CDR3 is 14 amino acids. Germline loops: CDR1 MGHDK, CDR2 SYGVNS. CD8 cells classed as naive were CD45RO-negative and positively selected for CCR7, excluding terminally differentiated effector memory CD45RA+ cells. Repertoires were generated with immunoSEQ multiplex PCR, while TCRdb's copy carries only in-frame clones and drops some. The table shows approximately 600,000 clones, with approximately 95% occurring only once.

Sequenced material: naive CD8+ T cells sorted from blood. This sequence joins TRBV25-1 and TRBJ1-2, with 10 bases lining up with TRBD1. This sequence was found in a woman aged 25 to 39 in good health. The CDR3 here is CASSGGTGVGGYTF. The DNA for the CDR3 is TGTGCCAGCAGTGGCGGGACAGGGGTAGGTGGCTACACCTTC.